This entry describes one T cell receptor beta chain. As yet, its antigen is unknown. Sequencing was performed with immunoSEQ multiplex PCR; in TCRdb, only in-frame clones are kept and a portion is missing. The data show over a million clones, with 78% seen just once and around 0.61% held by the top ten. The data were taken from a study of shared clonotypes between healthy human individuals. For the study at large: Researchers assigned three CD4 naive, three CD4 memory, two CD8 naive and one CD8 memory plate to each donor.

Study conclusions and caveats: Naive subsets typically showed greater estimated richness than memory subsets. Relative to their counterparts shared across all four donors, non-shared clonotypes exhibited diminished generation probabilities.

V was pared by 5 bases and J by 2 bases, with 10 bases between. This CDR3 contains 13 residues. Germline-derived CDR1 and CDR2 are MDHEN and SYDVKM. The chain couples TRBV28 to TRBJ2-7; the D gene is possibly TRBD2 (5 bases). Material for sequencing was memory CD4+ T cells from PBMCs. Subset given: CD45RA-negative fraction. This clonotype was sampled from a man between 18 and 35 years old in good health. Some clones in this sample may be carry-over from other donors' samples. In nucleotides, the CDR3 is TGTGCCAGCAGTCTAACTAGTACCTACGAGCAGTACTTC. It is translated as CASSLTSTYEQYF.